What follows describes a single T cell receptor (beta chain). Trimming took 1 base from V and 5 from J; bases not matched to a gene: 9. The CDR3 runs to 16 residues. In germline, CDR1 is MDHEN, CDR2 SYDVKM. Templates that were synthetic TCR analogs were spiked into each PCR. Using immunoSEQ multiplex PCR, the repertoire was profiled, and TCRdb retains in-frame clones only, with some absent. The table records tens of thousands of clones, around 84% of them present only once. This record belongs to a study of PD-L1 blockade in urothelial cancer. Looking at the study overall: Patients initiated atezolizumab around 2014 at 1,200 mg intravenously every 3 weeks. Male patients with bladder-origin urothelial cancer numbered about 90% of the roughly 29. The median T cell count in blood samples was more than 110,000.

This sequence was found in a man between 65 and 79 years old with urothelial cancer. Sequenced material: PBMCs, taken around atezolizumab (anti-PD-L1) treatment. J is TRBJ2-3 and V is TRBV28; TRBD2 matches 7 bases. Here the CDR3 reads CASSLFGGGFGDTQYF. The CDR3 DNA sequence: TGTGCCAGCAGTTTATTCGGGGGAGGGTTCGGAGATACGCAGTATTTT.